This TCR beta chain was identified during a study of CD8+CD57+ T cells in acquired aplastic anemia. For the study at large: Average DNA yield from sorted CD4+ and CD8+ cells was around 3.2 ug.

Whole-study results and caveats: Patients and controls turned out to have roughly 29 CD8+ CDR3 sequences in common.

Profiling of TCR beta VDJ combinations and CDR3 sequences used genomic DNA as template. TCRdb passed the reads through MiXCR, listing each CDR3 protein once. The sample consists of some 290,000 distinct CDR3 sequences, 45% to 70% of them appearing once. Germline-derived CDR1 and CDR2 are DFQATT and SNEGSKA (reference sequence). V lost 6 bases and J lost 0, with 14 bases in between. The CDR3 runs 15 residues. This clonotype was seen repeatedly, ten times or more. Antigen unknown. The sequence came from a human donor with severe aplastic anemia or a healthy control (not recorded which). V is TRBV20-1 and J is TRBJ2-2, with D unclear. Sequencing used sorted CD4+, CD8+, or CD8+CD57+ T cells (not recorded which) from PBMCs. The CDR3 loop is CSAPRPYPNTGELFF. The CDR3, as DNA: TGCAGTGCCCCCAGACCGTATCCGAACACCGGGGAGCTGTTTTTT.